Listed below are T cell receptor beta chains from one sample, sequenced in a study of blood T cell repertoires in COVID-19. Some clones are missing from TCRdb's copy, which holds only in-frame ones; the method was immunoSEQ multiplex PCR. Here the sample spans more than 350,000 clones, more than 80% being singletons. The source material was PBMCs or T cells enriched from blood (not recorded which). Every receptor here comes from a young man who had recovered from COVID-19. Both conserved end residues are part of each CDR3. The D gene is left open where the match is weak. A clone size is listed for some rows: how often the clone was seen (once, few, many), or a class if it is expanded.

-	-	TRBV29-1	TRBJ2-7	CSVVGSTNYEQYF	TGCAGCGTCGTCGGGAGTACGAATTACGAGCAGTACTTC
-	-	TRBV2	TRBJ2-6	CASSVEAGANVLTF	TGTGCCAGCAGTGTTGAGGCTGGGGCCAACGTCCTGACTTTC
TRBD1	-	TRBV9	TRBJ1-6	CASSVDRGNSPLHF	TGTGCCAGCAGCGTAGACAGGGGTAATTCACCCCTCCACTTT
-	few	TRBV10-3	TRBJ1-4	CATQRGFRNEKLFF	TGTGCCACCCAGCGGGGGTTCCGTAATGAAAAACTGTTTTTT
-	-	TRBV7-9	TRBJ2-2	CASSLSQYTGELFF	TGTGCCAGCAGCTTAAGTCAGTACACCGGGGAGCTGTTTTTT
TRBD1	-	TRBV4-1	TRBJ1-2	CASSHTGVLNYGYTF	TGCGCCAGCAGCCATACAGGGGTCTTGAACTATGGCTACACCTTC
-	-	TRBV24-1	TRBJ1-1	CATRTHCHQNRNTEAFF	TGTGCCACCAGGACCCACTGTCACCAAAACAGGAACACTGAAGCTTTCTTT
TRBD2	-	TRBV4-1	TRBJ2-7	CASSQEPGLAGGEQYF	TGCGCCAGCAGCCAAGAACCGGGACTAGCGGGAGGCGAGCAGTACTTC
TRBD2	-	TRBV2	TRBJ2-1	CASRGTGTSVYNEQFF	TGTGCCAGCAGGGGGACCGGGACTAGCGTTTACAATGAGCAGTTCTTC
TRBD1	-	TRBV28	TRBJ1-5	CASTRGVSSNQPQHF	TGTGCCAGCACCAGGGGGGTCAGTAGCAATCAGCCCCAGCATTTT
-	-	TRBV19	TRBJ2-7	CASSIGQSYEQYF	TGTGCCAGTAGTATAGGACAGAGTTACGAGCAGTACTTC
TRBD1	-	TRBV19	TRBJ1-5	CASRQGTSNQPQHF	TGTGCCAGCCGACAGGGGACTAGCAATCAGCCCCAGCATTTT
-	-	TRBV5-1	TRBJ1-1	CASSWQGINFDEAFF	TGCGCCAGCAGTTGGCAGGGGATTAATTTTGATGAAGCTTTCTTT
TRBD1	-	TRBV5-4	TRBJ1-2	CASSKGQGPGYTF	TGTGCCAGCAGCAAAGGACAGGGTCCTGGCTACACCTTC
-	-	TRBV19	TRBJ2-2	CASRAALANTGELFF	TGTGCCAGTAGGGCAGCCCTAGCGAACACCGGGGAGCTGTTTTTT
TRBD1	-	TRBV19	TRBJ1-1	CASNSGTGGVRLNTEAFF	TGTGCCAGTAACTCCGGGACAGGGGGCGTACGCTTGAACACTGAAGCTTTCTTT
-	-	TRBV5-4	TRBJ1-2	CASSPGGVGSYYGYTF	TGTGCCAGCAGTCCCGGGGGGGTAGGGAGTTACTATGGCTACACCTTC
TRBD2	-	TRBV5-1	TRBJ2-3	CASQGLAGEVAATQYF	TGCGCCAGTCAGGGACTAGCGGGAGAGGTAGCAGCGACGCAGTATTTT